This TCR beta chain was captured in a study of response to subunit inactivated influenza vaccine (dated by TCRdb to between 2018 and 2020). Background on the whole study: The study used deep quantitative T cell receptor repertoire profiling to track responses to a trivalent subunit inactivated influenza vaccine. The research as a whole found: It was suggested by the authors that each seasonal influenza vaccination may recruit only a limited number of new T cells.

For this clonotype: Its antigen is not yet known. The record has no base qualities; no much larger clone is one base away.

Library creation used RT-PCR. The sequencer listed for this sample is Illumina HiSeq 2500. Through fastp at Q25 and MiXCR, TCRdb rebuilt clones from the public reads, retaining in-frame beta chains. Each record represents a unique CDR3 protein, reported with the most common genes and DNA among its rows. The sample table records 650,000 to 850,000 distinct CDR3 sequences; about 15% of these occur just once. The ten biggest clones cover less than 7% of the sample. The CDR3 runs 15 amino acids, cysteine and phenylalanine included. The only DNA kept is the CDR3, 45 bases in frame from the first base. Based on the germline V gene, the CDR1 and CDR2 sequences are MGHRA and YSYEKL. Here V drops 3 bases and J drops 5 bases, and the junction holds 7 bases not matched to any gene.

Here the chain combines TRBV4-1 and TRBJ1-5; the central 7 bases match TRBD1. The sequence derives from a man aged 50-59 years who received an inactivated influenza vaccine. Donor details come from another sample of the same person, matched by shared clones. The sequenced sample was PBMCs from blood, obtained 14 days before vaccination. The sequenced DNA: TGCGCCAGCAGCCACCAAGCGCAGGGGGATCAGCCCCAGCATTTT. Translated, it reads CASSHQAQGDQPQHF.